The T cell receptor (beta chain) under discussion was sequenced for a study of T cells in Graves' hyperthyroidism and ophthalmopathy. Germline V gene data show CDR1 as SNHLY and CDR2 as FYNNEI. Trimming took 8 bases from V and 7 from J, leaving 11 bases between them. The CDR3 sequence is 11 residues long. RNA transcripts gave rise to amplified TCR beta CDR3 regions. Initially, a first-round RT-PCR of the TCR CDR3 employed the HTBI primer set. TCRdb itself ran the multiplex PCR reads through MiXCR, one entry per CDR3 protein. The sample has approximately 510,000 distinct CDR3 sequences; about a fifth are singletons. There are many counts of this clonotype.

Material for sequencing was blood. The V gene is TRBV2, the J gene TRBJ1-1, with D hard to call. The receptor's source is a man younger than 30 with Graves' hyperthyroidism. For the CDR3, the DNA is TGTGCCAGCGGCCTGAATGATGAAGCTTTCTTT. Protein sequence: CASGLNDEAFF.